This TCR beta chain was recorded in a study of CD8 T cells in ankylosing spondylitis. This clonotype was recorded a few times. As yet, its antigen is unknown. Study-wide results and caveats: Disease-linked clones reportedly concentrated significantly in matched ankylosing spondylitis synovial fluid.

TCRdb reprocessed the 5' RACE reads with MiXCR, giving one entry per CDR3 protein. The sample has about 360,000 distinct CDR3 sequences, 20% to 25% seen once; the top ten hold over 10%. The CDR3 runs to 14 residues. The V gene's germline CDR1 is MNHEY and CDR2 SVGAGI. Trimming cost V 5 bases and J 4 bases, with 14 bases left between them. The receptor was derived from a male donor with ankylosing spondylitis or in good health (not recorded which). Sequencing was carried out using blood, either unsorted or a sorted T cell fraction (not recorded which). The chain is built from TRBV6-5 and TRBJ2-5; maybe TRBD1 (6 bases). The CDR3 nucleotides are TGTGCCAGCAGTAACTACAGGGTTGGAGAGACCCAGTACTTC. The encoded protein is CASSNYRVGETQYF.